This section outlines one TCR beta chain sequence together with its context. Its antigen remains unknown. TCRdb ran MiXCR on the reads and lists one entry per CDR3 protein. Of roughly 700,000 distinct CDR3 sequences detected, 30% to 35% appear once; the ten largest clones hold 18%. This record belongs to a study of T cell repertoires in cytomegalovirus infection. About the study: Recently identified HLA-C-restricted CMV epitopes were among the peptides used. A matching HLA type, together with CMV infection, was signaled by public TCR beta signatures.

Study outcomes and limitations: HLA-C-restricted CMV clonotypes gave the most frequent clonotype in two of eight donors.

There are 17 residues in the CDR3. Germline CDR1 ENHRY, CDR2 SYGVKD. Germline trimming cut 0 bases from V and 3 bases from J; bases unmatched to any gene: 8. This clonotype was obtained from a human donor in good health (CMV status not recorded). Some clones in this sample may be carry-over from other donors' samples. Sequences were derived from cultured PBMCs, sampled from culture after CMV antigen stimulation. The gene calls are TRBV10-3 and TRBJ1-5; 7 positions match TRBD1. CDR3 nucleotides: TGTGCCATCAGTGAGTCATCGACAGGGTTTAACAATCAGCCCCAGCATTTT. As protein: CAISESSTGFNNQPQHF.